The present TCR beta chain was sequenced within a study of T cells in Graves' hyperthyroidism and ophthalmopathy (dated by TCRdb to the late 2010s). As for the study more broadly: Peripheral blood was sampled at the time of initial diagnosis, prior to any treatment. A discovery cohort of about 100 patients, about 40 with Graves' ophthalmopathy and roughly 59 with stable Graves' hyperthyroidism, was used to find distinguishing TCR V-J signatures. An independent validation cohort of under 20 hyperthyroidism patients and 17 patients who later progressed to ophthalmopathy tested prospective prediction of ophthalmopathy. The roughly 100 discovery patients were divided at random into training and test sets in a 7:3 ratio. In addition, the study compared T-cell repertoires in thyroid tissue and in blood from about six Graves' hyperthyroidism patients. Following sampling, methimazole starting at 30 mg daily was given to hyperthyroidism patients, and high-dose intravenous methylprednisolone was given to ophthalmopathy patients. According to the paper, TCR Vbeta CDR3 sequencing was carried out on over 130 peripheral blood samples, which came from approximately 41 ophthalmopathy, approximately 72 hyperthyroidism and about 17 progressor patients. Findings and caveats that apply to the study as a whole: No statistical method was used to fix the sample size in advance, and group allocation was not hidden from the investigators. In validation, the model predicted progression to ophthalmopathy a median of approximately 6.6 months before onset, with over 55% sensitivity and almost 75% specificity. A 13 V-J signature model separated ophthalmopathy from stable hyperthyroidism, with nearly 90% sensitivity and approximately 81% specificity in cross-validation and 80%/75% in testing. Most expanded thyroid clonotypes (frequency above 0.001) were also detected in blood, suggesting blood repertoires may reflect thyroid immune responses.

Ophthalmopathy patients had moderately to severely active disease, with a Clinical Activity Score of 3 or more, a NOSPECS grade of 4 or more, and a disease duration of less than 3 months. The study excluded patients with uncontrolled infections, other autoimmune diseases, pregnancy or lactation. Clinical symptoms, serum thyroxine and TRAb, thyroid ultrasound, and orbital computed tomography formed the basis for the diagnoses. PBMCs were isolated from 7.5 to 10 ml of fresh peripheral blood by Ficoll-Paque density gradient centrifugation. Total RNA was extracted using Trizol reagent, and RNA quality was assessed on an Agilent 2100 Bioanalyzer. There are many counts of this clonotype. Which antigen it targets is not known. No base qualities exist here, and no much larger clone lies one base off it. CDR1 and CDR2, looked up from the germline V gene, are SNHLY and FYNNEI. The CDR3 goes from the cysteine to the phenylalanine over 13 residues. Only the CDR3 DNA stays, 39 bases, in frame from base 1. V has 9 bases trimmed and J has 0 bases trimmed; junction bases matching no gene number 2.

Amplification of TCR beta CDR3 regions was carried out from RNA transcripts. The first round of RT-PCR for the TCR CDR3 was performed with the HTBI primer set and the Qiagen OneStep RT-PCR kit. The libraries were constructed in a second round of multiplex PCR and then size-selected and purified. Paired-end sequencing of the libraries was performed with 100 bp reads on an Illumina HiSeq2000. The paper's data handling went like this. SOAPnuke was used to process the raw data, removing reads that contained adapters or uncalled bases, had a mean Phred below 15, or lacked an exact match to the constant primer or identifier. COPE v1.2.5 was used to merge the high-quality paired reads, and each unique nucleotide sequence was defined as a clonotype. MiTCR v1.1 was used to align clonotypes to the IMGT TRBV, TRBD and TRBJ reference segments. Only V-J combinations with frequency above 0.0001, covering 99% to 99.2% of repertoires, were analysed. The TCS score was defined as the ratio of F50 (clonal expansion) to E x V (chaos), calculated using BLOSUM62-based TCRdist between CDR3 peptides within each V-J. Welch's t-statistics and random forest reduced several hundred V-J features to around 14, which were used in a naive Bayes classifier (R e1071). The public sequencing data were trimmed at Q25 with fastp and processed into clonotypes with MiXCR by TCRdb, which kept only in-frame beta chains. CDR3 protein sequences are deduplicated, and each keeps its most common genes and DNA. TCRdb's processing, not the study's, gives the V and J calls here. In this sample the table shows almost 500,000 distinct CDR3 sequences, about 20% of which occur a single time. Approximately 49% of the sample is in the top ten clones.

The source of this sequence is a woman in her seventies with Graves' ophthalmopathy. Recombination joined TRBV2 with TRBJ1-1; TRBD1 lines up with 9 middle nucleotides. The sample was blood. The nucleotide sequence is given as TGTGCCAGTAACAGGGGGCTGAACACTGAAGCTTTCTTT. It translates to CASNRGLNTEAFF.